The 23 T cell receptor beta chains given below trace back to one sample, sequenced in a study of identical twins. Via MiXCR, TCRdb re-called the 5' RACE reads, giving one row per CDR3 protein. The table records hundreds of thousands of distinct CDR3 sequences, 10% to 15% of them present only once. These data are also associated with another study on yellow fever vaccine responses in identical twins.

The sequenced sample was CD8+ T cells sorted from blood. The receptors stem from a woman under 30 in good health.

This clonotype has only a few counts. The V call is TRBV28, the J call TRBJ2-7, with TRBD2 matching 15 bases. This CDR3 comprises 17 residues. Germline lookup yields CDR1 MDHEN and CDR2 SYDVKM. The junction had 7 bases not matched to a gene; V was cut back by 3 bases and J by 4 bases. The CDR3 DNA follows: TGTGCCAGCAGTTTGGGACTAGCGGGAGGCAGCCTTTACGAGCAGTACTTC. This sequence encodes CASSLGLAGGSLYEQYF.

This clonotype appeared many times. The chain recombines TRBV5-1 with TRBJ2-1; 7 nucleotides line up with TRBD1. The germline CDR1 and CDR2 sequences are SGHRS and YFSETQ. This CDR3 has 15 residues. V lost 5 bases, J lost 4 bases, and 9 bases stayed unmatched. The CDR3: CASRDGQEIYNEQFF. The CDR3 region has the DNA TGCGCCAGCAGGGACGGACAGGAGATATACAATGAGCAGTTCTTC. The whole variable domain, filled in from reference TRBV5-1 and TRBJ2-1, reads KAGVTQTPRYLIKTRGQQVTLSCSPISGHRSVSWYQQTPGQGLQFLFEYFSETQRNKGNFPGRFSGRQFSNSRSEMNVSTLELGDSALYLCASRDGQEIYNEQFFGPGTRLTVL.

This chain links TRBV29-1 with TRBJ2-1, with TRBD2 identical over 13 bases. Per germline, CDR1 SQVTM and CDR2 ANQGSEA. This CDR3 region has 18 residues. Germline trimming cut 3 bases from V and 1 base from J; bases unmatched to any gene: 9. The CDR3 DNA sequence: TGCAGCGTTGAGGGACTAGCGGGACTTATGGGATCCTACAATGAGCAGTTCTTC. It translates to CSVEGLAGLMGSYNEQFF.

The rearrangement links TRBV28 to TRBJ2-5; no clear D gene. This CDR3 is 14 amino acids long. CDR1 is MDHEN, CDR2 SYDVKM, per germline. The V gene lost 3 bases and the J gene lost 1 base, with 9 bases spanning the gap. CDR3: CASSFRRLQETQYF. Written as DNA, the CDR3 is TGTGCCAGCAGTTTTAGGCGTCTCCAAGAGACCCAGTACTTC.

The V and J genes are TRBV5-1 and TRBJ2-1, with a possible D match to TRBD1 (6 bases). This CDR3 has 13 amino acids. Germline V gene lookup returns CDR1 SGHRS and CDR2 YFSETQ. V shed 0 bases and J shed 6 bases, with 7 bases lying between them. The CDR3 nucleotides read TGCGCCAGCAGCTTGGAGGACAGCAATGAGCAGTTCTTC. Its protein product is CASSLEDSNEQFF.

The rearrangement joins TRBV27 to TRBJ2-2; D remains unclear. The CDR3 is made up of 15 amino acids. Trimming removed 2 bases at V and 2 bases at J, with 9 bases between. Germline CDR1 and CDR2: MNHEY and SMNVEV (reference sequence). The CDR3 is CASSLRTTNTGELFF. DNA of the CDR3: TGTGCCAGCAGTTTAAGGACCACCAACACCGGGGAGCTGTTTTTT.

This clonotype was counted between two and nine times. This chain joins TRBV7-2 and TRBJ2-5; TRBD2 is a possible D gene (5 bases). Germline lookup yields CDR1 SGHTA and CDR2 FQGNSA. This CDR3 contains 13 residues. Trimming removed 2 bases from V and 5 bases from J, with 9 bases in between. The CDR3 loop is CASSLNRRETQYF. The CDR3 bases are TGTGCCAGCAGCTTAAACCGGAGGGAGACCCAGTACTTC.

This clonotype was observed a few times. CDR3 sequence reads: CASARGYWDEQFF. The CDR3 nucleotides read TGTGCCAGCGCTCGGGGGTACTGGGATGAGCAGTTCTTC. This chain joins TRBV14 and TRBJ2-1; a weak D match, TRBD2 (6 bases). The V end was cut by 8 bases, the J end by 8 bases, with 16 bases between. The CDR3 contains 13 residues. Germline V gene data show CDR1 as SGHDN and CDR2 as FVKESK.

This clonotype was detected many times. This sequence joins TRBV4-1 and TRBJ1-5; maybe TRBD1 (5 bases). V was pared by 0 bases and J by 2 bases, with 11 bases between. Germline CDR1 and CDR2: MGHRA and YSYEKL. The CDR3 is 16 amino acids. This CDR3 reads CASSQEYGGGNQPQHF. The CDR3 bases are TGCGCCAGCAGCCAAGAGTACGGAGGGGGCAATCAGCCCCAGCATTTT.

Written as DNA, the CDR3 is TGTGCCAGCAGCCCCTCGGACGCGGAGCGGGGGTATGGTACGCAGTATTTT. Its protein is CASSPSDAERGYGTQYF. The chain links TRBV7-8 to TRBJ2-3; TRBD2 matches at 8 bases. Trimming cost V 5 bases and J 8 bases; bases outside gene matches: 18. Germline-derived CDR1 and CDR2 are SGHVS and FQNEAQ. The CDR3 contains 17 residues.

The sample holds many counts of this clonotype. The chain employs TRBV3-1 and TRBJ2-1; 10 bases line up with TRBD2. The CDR3 totals 18 residues. With 0 bases clipped from V and 8 bases from J, the junction kept 13 bases outside the gene matches. The V gene's germline CDR1 is LGHDT and CDR2 YNNKEL (reference sequence). The CDR3: CASSQDPGGLAGGHEQFF. CDR3 bases: TGTGCCAGCAGCCAAGACCCAGGAGGATTAGCGGGGGGCCATGAGCAGTTCTTC.

This clonotype was counted at least ten times. The chain is built from TRBV24-1 and TRBJ2-1, with 14 bases that match TRBD2. With V trimmed by 4 bases and J by 8 bases, 12 bases remained unmatched. Germline loops: CDR1 KGHDR, CDR2 SFDVKD. CDR3 length equals 18 residues. CDR3 bases: TGTGCCACCAGTGACCTAGCTGGGACTAGCGGGAGTCCGGATGAGCAGTTCTTC. Translated: CATSDLAGTSGSPDEQFF.

The chain is built from TRBV6-5 and TRBJ2-1; 9 bases are a match to TRBD2. The CDR3 totals 16 residues. From germline, CDR1 is MNHEY and CDR2 SVGAGI. V was clipped by 0 bases and J by 3 bases; unmatched bases: 3. In DNA form, the CDR3 reads TGTGCCAGCAGTTACTCTGGACTAGCGCACTACAATGAGCAGTTCTTC. This codes for CASSYSGLAHYNEQFF.

The chain couples TRBV28 to TRBJ2-5; 7 nucleotides line up with TRBD1. This CDR3 has 14 amino acids. Germline-derived CDR1 and CDR2 are MDHEN and SYDVKM. V shed 8 bases, J shed 4 bases, and the junction held 10 bases outside the gene matches. This CDR3 reads CASRGGEDRETQYF. The CDR3 coding sequence is TGTGCCAGCCGAGGGGGCGAGGACAGAGAGACCCAGTACTTC.

This clonotype was seen repeatedly, ten times or more. This sequence joins TRBV10-3 and TRBJ2-5, with D tentatively TRBD1 or TRBD2 (5 bases each). This CDR3 contains 15 residues. Trimming took off 0 bases at V and 0 bases at J, with 8 bases between the two ends. The germline gives CDR1 ENHRY, CDR2 SYGVKD. CDR3 DNA sequence: TGTGCCATCAGTGAGTCGGAGGACAACCAAGAGACCCAGTACTTC. Amino acids: CAISESEDNQETQYF.

Only a few counts were recorded for this clonotype. The CDR3 loop is CASSVEAGGRYEQYF. The CDR3 nucleotides read TGTGCCAGCAGCGTAGAGGCGGGAGGGCGCTACGAGCAGTACTTC. The chain uses TRBV9 and TRBJ2-7; 9 bases fit TRBD2. V gave up 0 bases and J gave up 3 bases; unmatched junction bases: 4. CDR3 length: 15 amino acids. CDR1 SGDLS and CDR2 YYNGEE come from the germline V gene.

The chain combines TRBV29-1 with TRBJ2-5, with a possible D match to TRBD2 (6 bases). Trimming cost V 8 bases and J 3 bases, with 13 bases left between them. The germline CDR1 and CDR2 sequences are SQVTM and ANQGSEA. This CDR3 is built from 12 residues. DNA of the CDR3: TGCAGCTCGGGCGGGGTAAAAGAGACCCAGTACTTC. Protein sequence: CSSGGVKETQYF.

The chain has TRBV20-1 and TRBJ2-5, with a tentative D call TRBD1 (6 bases). CDR3 size: 13 residues. The ends were cut back, 7 bases at V and 7 bases at J, with 19 bases in the middle. The germline CDR1 and CDR2 sequences are DFQATT and SNEGSKA (reference sequence). DNA for the CDR3: TGCAGTGTCGACAGGTTAAATGATTGGACCCAGTACTTC. As protein: CSVDRLNDWTQYF.

In its sample, this clonotype was seen a few times. The V call is TRBV3-1, the J call TRBJ2-1, with D possibly TRBD2 on 7 matching bases. The germline V gene encodes CDR1 LGHDT and CDR2 YNNKEL (reference sequence). This CDR3 has 15 amino acids. The V gene lost 4 bases and the J gene lost 2 bases, with 12 bases spanning the gap. The CDR3 sequence: CASSPGRGPYNEQFF. The CDR3, as DNA: TGTGCCAGCAGCCCTGGGCGGGGGCCCTACAATGAGCAGTTCTTC.

This clonotype was observed a handful of times. The chain recombines TRBV4-1 with TRBJ1-2; 7 bases map to TRBD1. V shed 3 bases and J 3 bases; nucleotides not matched to a gene: 10. CDR3 length equals 16 residues. Germline V gene sequence: CDR1 MGHRA, CDR2 YSYEKL. The CDR3 region is CASSHPGTARDYGYTF. CDR3 sequence (DNA): TGCGCCAGCAGCCACCCCGGGACAGCCAGGGACTATGGCTACACCTTC.

The chain combines TRBV5-5 with TRBJ2-1; D perhaps matches TRBD1 (5 bases). Germline CDR1 reads SGHKS; CDR2 reads YYEKEE (reference sequence). Trimming left V 2 bases short and J 2 bases short, with 11 bases between. The CDR3 consists of 15 residues. The CDR3 protein is CASSLKGFPYNEQFF. CDR3 DNA sequence: TGTGCCAGCAGCTTAAAGGGGTTTCCCTACAATGAGCAGTTCTTC.

This clonotype qualifies as medium-sized. V is TRBV6-4 and J is TRBJ2-1; D ambiguous. This CDR3 contains 12 residues. Germline CDR1 is MRHNA and CDR2 is SNTAGT. The V end was cut by 2 bases, the J end by 6 bases, with 5 bases between. The CDR3 sequence is CASSDEVNEQFF. CDR3 DNA: TGTGCCAGCAGTGACGAGGTCAATGAGCAGTTCTTC.

This clonotype appeared many times. The chain recombines TRBV29-1 with TRBJ2-5; a weak D match, TRBD1 (5 bases). The CDR3 totals 13 residues. Looked up from germline, CDR1 is SQVTM and CDR2 is ANQGSEA. V dropped 5 bases and J dropped 0 bases, with 10 bases sitting between them. CDR3 loop: CSVPPQDQETQYF. CDR3 DNA sequence: TGCAGCGTTCCCCCACAGGACCAAGAGACCCAGTACTTC. Filled out from reference TRBV29-1 and TRBJ2-5, the complete variable domain reads SAVISQKPSRDICQRGTSLTIQCQVDSQVTMMFWYRQQPGQSLTLIATANQGSEATYESGFVIDKFPISRPNLTFSTLTVSNMSPEDSSIYLCSVPPQDQETQYFGPGTRLLVL.